This T cell receptor beta chain was identified during a study of Ad26.COV2.S vaccination and SARS-CoV-2 variants. Study background: Donor joined the COV1001 Ad26.COV2.S trial arm. By the intramuscular route, Ad26.COV2.S was given once, or twice 56 days apart.

V dropped 2 bases and J dropped 7 bases, with 8 bases sitting between them. The CDR3 length is 13 residues. Documented treatment: some 20 received Ad26.COV2.S at low or high dose, single or two shots; several received placebo; per-sample allocation not given. On day 63 after the first injection, vaccine and placebo recipients gave samples. Immunization relied on an Ad26 vector, which expressed Wuhan-strain SARS-CoV-2 spike. On this clone itself: Its specificity is not known.

Sequencing was performed with immunoSEQ multiplex PCR; in TCRdb, only in-frame clones are kept and a portion is missing. The table has 250,000 to 300,000 clones, about 87% seen once. General study points: The study found higher spike-specific TCR breadth in vaccine than placebo recipients.

The source is a person aged 18 to 59 who received the Ad26.COV2.S COVID-19 vaccine or a placebo. The sample here was peripheral blood, taken in a trial of Ad26.COV2.S vaccine versus placebo. The chain employs TRBV12-3 or TRBV12-4 and TRBJ2-2; D is perhaps TRBD1 (7 bases). The CDR3 is CASSLQGGGELFF. CDR3 nucleotides: TGTGCCAGCAGTTTACAGGGGGGCGGGGAGCTGTTTTTT.